Following are 30 T cell receptor beta chains from one sample sequenced in a study of patients and donors after allogeneic stem cell transplantation. TCRdb re-called the RT-PCR reads through MiXCR, storing one row per CDR3 protein. The data contain some 960,000 distinct CDR3 sequences, about a sixth of them singletons. The material sequenced was blood, either unsorted or a sorted T cell fraction (not recorded which). The receptors were gathered from a human donor who was either an allogeneic HSCT recipient or a stem cell or donor lymphocyte infusion donor (not recorded which). It is not recorded whose cells these are; they may come from a transplant donor.

This clonotype was seen a few times. The chain uses TRBV20-1 and TRBJ1-1, with D uncertain. V was clipped by 0 bases and J by 7 bases, with 9 bases between them. The CDR3 length is 12 residues. Germline CDR1 DFQATT, CDR2 SNEGSKA (reference sequence). For the CDR3, the DNA is TGCAGTGCTAGAGATATTGGGAATGAAGCTTTCTTT. It yields the protein CSARDIGNEAFF.

This clonotype was seen more than once but under ten times. The V and J genes are TRBV9 and TRBJ1-6; 8 bases map to TRBD1. The CDR3 length is 15 residues. Trimming removed 3 bases from V and 5 bases from J; junction bases left unmatched: 4. CDR1 is SGDLS, CDR2 YYNGEE, per germline. The CDR3 DNA reads TGTGCCAGCAGCGACGAGGACAGGGATAATTCACCCCTCCACTTT. It is translated as CASSDEDRDNSPLHF.

This clonotype was counted ten times or more. This CDR3 reads CASRASGAYNEQFF. In nucleotides, the CDR3 is TGTGCCAGCAGGGCTAGCGGTGCCTACAATGAGCAGTTCTTC. This chain joins TRBV12-3 or TRBV12-4 and TRBJ2-1; 7 bases are a match to TRBD2. The CDR3 totals 14 residues. V gave up 6 bases and J gave up 2 bases; unmatched junction bases: 4.

The chain recombines TRBV7-8 with TRBJ2-3; 7 bases line up with TRBD2. Losses at the gene ends were 6 bases for V and 3 bases for J; bases not matched to a gene: 3. Germline CDR1 SGHVS, CDR2 FQNEAQ. The CDR3 runs to 13 residues. CDR3 coding DNA: TGTGCCAGCAGGGGGGGGGAAACAGATACGCAGTATTTT. It is translated as CASRGGETDTQYF.

This chain connects TRBV25-1 to TRBJ1-6; D not resolved. CDR3 length: 15 amino acids. V gave up 2 bases and J gave up 9 bases, with 14 bases separating them. Germline V gene sequence: CDR1 MGHDK, CDR2 SYGVNS. The chain's CDR3 is CASSEGLLSRSPLHF. For the CDR3, the DNA is TGTGCCAGCAGTGAAGGACTCCTCTCCCGTTCACCCCTCCACTTT.

The V gene is TRBV7-2, the J gene TRBJ1-2; tentatively, D is TRBD1 (5 bases). The germline gives CDR1 SGHTA, CDR2 FQGNSA. The ends were cut back, 5 bases at V and 2 bases at J, with 12 bases in the middle. This CDR3 is built from 14 residues. This CDR3 reads CASSPQTENYGYTF. In nucleotides, the CDR3 is TGTGCCAGCAGCCCACAGACAGAGAACTATGGCTACACCTTC.

The CDR3 region is CASNPGGASPPLHF. CDR3 in DNA: TGTGCCAGCAACCCCGGAGGGGCTAGTCCACCCCTCCACTTT. The chain couples TRBV7-2 to TRBJ1-6; possibly TRBD1 for D (5 bases). V dropped 7 bases and J dropped 11 bases, with 18 bases sitting between them. The germline V gene encodes CDR1 SGHTA and CDR2 FQGNSA. The CDR3 extends over 14 amino acids. The full variable domain, its missing parts supplied by reference TRBV7-2 and TRBJ1-6, is GAGVSQSPSNKVTEKGKDVELRCDPISGHTALYWYRQSLGQGLEFLIYFQGNSAPDKSGLPSDRFSAERTGGSVSTLTIQRTQQEDSAVYLCASNPGGASPPLHFGNGTRLTVT.

This clonotype turned up a few times. The chain uses TRBV11-2 and TRBJ2-7; TRBD2 aligns across 8 bases. Germline trimming cut 1 base from V and 0 bases from J; bases unmatched to any gene: 5. Looked up from germline, CDR1 is SGHAT and CDR2 is FQNNGV. CDR3 length: 16 amino acids. This CDR3 is CASSLGFREGSYEQYF. CDR3 nucleotides: TGTGCCAGCAGCTTAGGATTCCGGGAGGGCTCCTACGAGCAGTACTTC.

This clonotype showed up just a few times. The chain recombines TRBV9 with TRBJ1-2, with D uncertain. Germline V CDR1 and CDR2: SGDLS, YYNGEE. Trimming cost V 0 bases and J 2 bases, with 8 bases left between them. The CDR3 sequence is 14 residues long. DNA of the CDR3: TGTGCCAGCAGCGTAGACGGGCAGAACTATGGCTACACCTTC. As protein: CASSVDGQNYGYTF.

This clonotype was counted at least ten times. The chain combines TRBV7-2 with TRBJ2-7, with TRBD1 matching 7 bases. The CDR3 contains 15 residues. The germline CDR1 and CDR2 sequences are SGHTA and FQGNSA. J was trimmed by 2 bases and V by 1 base; bases with no gene match: 5. This chain's CDR3 is CASSLEQGSPYEQYF. CDR3 coding DNA: TGTGCCAGCAGCTTAGAACAGGGGTCCCCCTACGAGCAGTACTTC.

The chain has TRBV20-1 and TRBJ1-4; no clear D. Germline V gene data show CDR1 as DFQATT and CDR2 as SNEGSKA (reference sequence). The CDR3 consists of 13 residues. Trimming left V 6 bases short and J 1 base short, with 9 bases between. The CDR3 loop reads CSAPRVTNEKLFF. CDR3 sequence (DNA): TGCAGTGCCCCCCGGGTAACTAATGAAAAACTGTTTTTT.

This clonotype was recorded a few times. This chain connects TRBV4-2 to TRBJ2-3; maybe TRBD1 (6 bases). The CDR3 length is 15 residues. CDR1 is LGHNA and CDR2 is YNFKEQ in the germline V gene. Trimming cost V 4 bases and J 0 bases, with 11 bases left between them. Written as DNA, the CDR3 is TGTGCCAGCAGCCCCCAGGGGAAGAGCACAGATACGCAGTATTTT. Translated: CASSPQGKSTDTQYF.

This clonotype showed up just a few times. CDR3 bases: TGTGCCAGCAGAGGAGAAAAGGAGAGGAACACCGGGGAGCTGTTTTTT. This gives the protein CASRGEKERNTGELFF. The chain employs TRBV7-9 and TRBJ2-2; no reliable D call. The germline V and J ends were trimmed by 6 bases and 1 base, with 15 bases remaining between them. Germline V lookup: CDR1 SEHNR, CDR2 FQNEAQ (reference sequence). The CDR3 spans 16 residues.

The chain carries TRBV11-2 and TRBJ2-6, with a weak D call TRBD1 (5 bases). The V end lost 1 base, the J end lost 0 bases, and 16 bases lay between the germline ends. From germline, CDR1 is SGHAT and CDR2 FQNNGV. The CDR3 is 19 residues long. CDR3: CASSLGPGRAPSGANVLTF. As DNA, the CDR3 is TGTGCCAGCAGCTTAGGGCCGGGCAGGGCTCCCTCTGGGGCCAACGTCCTGACTTTC.

This clonotype was picked up a small number of times. J is TRBJ2-7 and V is TRBV27; 8 bases line up with TRBD1. The CDR3 totals 13 residues. Germline CDR1 reads MNHEY; CDR2 reads SMNVEV (reference sequence). The ends lost 3 bases at V and 6 bases at J; junction bases unmatched: 4. The CDR3 nucleotides are TGTGCCAGCAGTTTGACAGGGGAGTCCGAGCAGTACTTC. Its translation: CASSLTGESEQYF.

This clonotype has a count of ten or more. The V and J genes are TRBV5-1 and TRBJ1-4, with 10 bases fitting TRBD1. V shed 4 bases, J shed 5 bases, and the junction held 2 bases outside the gene matches. The length of the CDR3 is 14 residues. The germline CDR1 and CDR2 sequences are SGHRS and YFSETQ. The CDR3: CASSPDRGNEKLFF. CDR3 nucleotide sequence: TGCGCCAGCAGCCCGGACAGGGGGAATGAAAAACTGTTTTTT. Using reference TRBV5-1 and TRBJ1-4 for the parts outside the CDR3, the full variable domain is KAGVTQTPRYLIKTRGQQVTLSCSPISGHRSVSWYQQTPGQGLQFLFEYFSETQRNKGNFPGRFSGRQFSNSRSEMNVSTLELGDSALYLCASSPDRGNEKLFFGSGTQLSVL.

The V call is TRBV11-2, the J call TRBJ2-1; D call uncertain. V shed 1 base and J shed 0 bases, with 10 bases lying between them. CDR1 and CDR2 (germline): SGHAT, FQNNGV. This CDR3 spans 16 amino acids. This chain's CDR3 is CASSLAPASSYNEQFF. The CDR3 DNA sequence: TGTGCCAGCAGCTTAGCCCCGGCTAGCTCCTACAATGAGCAGTTCTTC.

This clonotype showed up just a few times. The rearrangement uses TRBV7-2 and TRBJ1-3; TRBD1 is a possible D gene (6 bases). This CDR3 contains 16 residues. Germline CDR1 is SGHTA and CDR2 is FQGNSA. V lost 7 bases to trimming and J lost 4 bases, with 20 bases between them. The CDR3 region is CASKATRGMEGNTIYF. The CDR3 DNA is TGTGCCAGCAAGGCAACCAGGGGAATGGAGGGAAACACCATATATTTT.

Written as DNA, the CDR3 is TGCAGTGCTAGCCCAAGGACTAGCGGGGGAGGTCCTGGGCAGTACTTC. Protein: CSASPRTSGGGPGQYF. This rearrangement joins TRBV20-1 to TRBJ2-7; 13 bases line up with TRBD2. J was trimmed by 9 bases and V by 3 bases; bases with no gene match: 14. The CDR3 has 16 residues. CDR1 DFQATT and CDR2 SNEGSKA come from the germline V gene (reference sequence).

The chain has TRBV30 and TRBJ1-1; D is ambiguous. CDR3 length equals 12 residues. The V end lost 2 bases, the J end lost 5 bases, and 9 bases lay between the germline ends. Germline V CDR1 and CDR2: GTSNPN, SVGIG (reference sequence). The CDR3 DNA is TGTGCCTGGAGTCATGGCGGGACTGAAGCTTTCTTT. Amino acid sequence: CAWSHGGTEAFF. Variable domain in full (rest from reference TRBV30 and TRBJ1-1): SQTIHQWPATLVQPVGSPLSLECTVEGTSNPNLYWYRQAAGRGLQLLFYSVGIGQISSEVPQNLSASRPQDRQFILSSKKLLLSDSGFYLCAWSHGGTEAFFGQGTRLTVV.

The chain employs TRBV7-9 and TRBJ2-3; 8 bases match TRBD1. This CDR3 contains 14 residues. V gave up 4 bases and J gave up 4 bases; unmatched junction bases: 4. Germline V gives CDR1 SEHNR, CDR2 FQNEAQ (reference sequence). The CDR3 region has the DNA TGTGCCAGCAGCTCCCGGACAGGGTCAGATACGCAGTATTTT. Its translation: CASSSRTGSDTQYF. Filled out from reference TRBV7-9 and TRBJ2-3, the complete variable domain reads DTGVSQNPRHKITKRGQNVTFRCDPISEHNRLYWYRQTLGQGPEFLTYFQNEAQLEKSRLLSDRFSAERPKGSFSTLEIQRTEQGDSAMYLCASSSRTGSDTQYFGPGTRLTVL.

This clonotype occurred a few times. J is TRBJ2-5 and V is TRBV7-9; D gene unclear. The germline gives CDR1 SEHNR, CDR2 FQNEAQ (reference sequence). The CDR3 runs to 16 residues. The V gene lost 3 bases and the J gene lost 5 bases, with 19 bases spanning the gap. CDR3 region: CASSFMPLTAGETQYF. The CDR3 DNA follows: TGTGCCAGCAGCTTCATGCCCCTCACTGCCGGGGAGACCCAGTACTTC.

The CDR3 region is CSVDDGPYGYTF. Here the CDR3 DNA reads TGCAGCGTTGACGACGGTCCGTATGGCTACACCTTC. The genes are TRBV29-1 and TRBJ1-2; D is unclear. This CDR3 contains 12 residues. Germline V gene lookup returns CDR1 SQVTM and CDR2 ANQGSEA. V lost 3 bases, J lost 5 bases, and 10 bases lay in between.

The rearrangement links TRBV12-3 or TRBV12-4 to TRBJ2-5; perhaps TRBD1 as D (6 bases). This CDR3 has 16 amino acids. Trimming took off 3 bases at V and 5 bases at J, with 19 bases between the two ends. The DNA of the CDR3 is TGTGCCAGCAGTTTCCGCCCCACAGGGCTTGGGGAGACCCAGTACTTC. This gives the protein CASSFRPTGLGETQYF.

The chain couples TRBV30 to TRBJ1-5; D ambiguous. The CDR3 spans 15 residues. The ends were cut back, 1 base at V and 3 bases at J, with 13 bases in the middle. Germline V gives CDR1 GTSNPN, CDR2 SVGIG (reference sequence). The CDR3 DNA follows: TGTGCCTGGAGTGAGGCAGGAACCCTCAATCAGCCCCAGCATTTT. Translating gives CAWSEAGTLNQPQHF.

CDR3 sequence (DNA): TGCAGTGCTAGTCGCCTTGGCGGGGGGGCCCAAGAGACCCAGTACTTC. This codes for CSASRLGGGAQETQYF. The chain uses TRBV20-1 and TRBJ2-5, with 9 bases that match TRBD2. This CDR3 has 16 residues. CDR1 is DFQATT, CDR2 SNEGSKA, per germline (reference sequence). Trimming cost V 3 bases and J 1 base; bases outside gene matches: 9.

The rearrangement uses TRBV3-1 and TRBJ2-7, with 11 bases lining up with TRBD2. With V trimmed by 4 bases and J by 1 base, 9 bases remained unmatched. Germline loops: CDR1 LGHDT, CDR2 YNNKEL (reference sequence). This CDR3 contains 17 residues. CDR3 amino acids: CASSPSRLAGRSYEQYF. For the CDR3, the DNA is TGTGCCAGCAGCCCTAGTCGACTAGCGGGGAGATCCTACGAGCAGTACTTC.

This clonotype showed up just a few times. The chain carries TRBV6-2 or TRBV6-3 and TRBJ1-4; 7 positions match TRBD1. Germline CDR1 and CDR2: MNHEY and SVGEGT. J gave up 5 bases and V 2 bases, and 5 bases lay outside the gene matches. This CDR3 spans 15 amino acids. The CDR3 region is CASSYLDRVNEKLFF. CDR3 nucleotides: TGTGCCAGCAGTTACCTTGACAGGGTAAATGAAAAACTGTTTTTT.

This clonotype was observed a few times. The J gene is TRBJ2-1, the V gene TRBV20-1; no clear D. CDR1 is DFQATT, CDR2 SNEGSKA, per germline (reference sequence). Trimming stripped 0 bases from V and 7 bases from J, with 10 bases between. The CDR3 is 13 residues long. The CDR3 spells CSARDLRENEQFF. The CDR3 DNA follows: TGCAGTGCTAGAGATCTTCGAGAGAATGAGCAGTTCTTC.

This clonotype was observed a single time. The chain combines TRBV3-1 with TRBJ2-1; either TRBD1 or TRBD2 may fit D (5 bases each). V lost 1 base and J 8 bases, leaving 18 bases between the germline ends. Germline V gene sequence: CDR1 LGHDT, CDR2 YNNKEL (reference sequence). This CDR3 has 16 residues. DNA of the CDR3: TGTGCCAGCAGCCAAGGGGGCCTAGGTGTGAGGGATGAGCAGTTCTTC. Translation gives CASSQGGLGVRDEQFF.